Listed below are T cell receptor beta chains from one sample, sequenced in a study of cytomegalovirus exposure and HLA in healthy donors. Generated by immunoSEQ multiplex PCR, the TCRdb table keeps only in-frame clones and is missing some. The profile shows 50,000 or so clones, about 50% of them singletons. Sequencing input: PBMCs. Receptors were obtained from a human donor in good health. Each CDR3 is given with its conserved first and last residue. The order of the fields is V gene, J gene, CDR3 protein.

TRBV7-2	TRBJ2-1	CASRVDTYNEQFF
TRBV5-4	TRBJ2-3	CASSLDRGVTDTQYF
TRBV19	TRBJ1-2	CASSIEAGVYGYTF
TRBV6-1	TRBJ1-2	CASSAGQAPYGYTF
TRBV6-1	TRBJ1-1	CASSGRQGANTEAFF
TRBV6-1	TRBJ1-3	CASSRTTGVGNTIYF
TRBV5-1	TRBJ2-1	CASSRGGEQFF
TRBV7-8	TRBJ2-5	CASSKRLAETQYF
TRBV25-1	TRBJ2-7	CASRGAYEQYF
TRBV2	TRBJ1-5	CASSGDRGLNQPQHF
TRBV30	TRBJ2-7	CARGLSYEQYF
TRBV2	TRBJ1-4	CASSPGLTNEKLFF